The 5 T cell receptor beta chains listed next were all sequenced from one sample in a study of T cell responses to AZD1222 COVID-19 vaccine. TCRdb's copy holds only in-frame clones and misses some; the assay was immunoSEQ multiplex PCR. The table records about 170,000 clones, about 85% of them present only once. The sequences come from peripheral blood, collected on day 0 of AZD1222 vaccination. The receptors originated from an adult in good health.

This clone was seen only a few times. This chain connects TRBV10-3 to TRBJ2-7; 16 bases fit TRBD2. Germline V gene data show CDR1 as ENHRY and CDR2 as SYGVKD. Trimming at V came to 6 bases and at J to 6 bases, leaving 8 bases not matched to a gene. There are 16 residues in the CDR3. The CDR3 loop is CAISGTSGRAMGEQYF. The DNA of the CDR3 is TGTGCCATCAGCGGGACTAGCGGGAGGGCCATGGGCGAGCAGTACTTC.

CDR3 protein: CATQRLDKTGELFF. The CDR3, as DNA: TGTGCCACCCAGAGACTAGACAAAACCGGGGAGCTGTTTTTT. This chain connects TRBV19 to TRBJ2-2; D is possibly TRBD2 (6 bases). V was clipped by 10 bases and J by 5 bases, with 17 bases between them. The CDR3 is 14 residues long. Germline V gene data show CDR1 as LNHDA and CDR2 as SQIVND (reference sequence).

The chain combines TRBV2 with TRBJ2-7; tentatively, D is TRBD1 or TRBD2 (7 bases each). This CDR3 spans 13 amino acids. Trimming pared 7 bases from V and 3 bases from J, leaving 13 bases between. Germline V gene sequence: CDR1 SNHLY, CDR2 FYNNEI. CDR3 region: CASTGGTVYEQYF. DNA for the CDR3: TGTGCCAGCACCGGGGGGACAGTCTACGAGCAGTACTTC.

CDR3 loop: CASSEDRGGSRGKAFF. DNA for the CDR3: TGTGCCAGCAGTGAGGATCGTGGAGGGTCTCGTGGAAAAGCTTTCTTT. The chain combines TRBV6-1 with TRBJ1-1, with D hard to call. Germline CDR1 is MNHNS and CDR2 is SASEGT. The length of the CDR3 is 16 residues. The germline V and J ends were trimmed by 3 bases and 9 bases, with 23 bases remaining between them.

The rearrangement joins TRBV3-1 (or the pseudogene TRBV3-2) to TRBJ1-1; no clear D gene. V was pared by 2 bases and J by 1 base, with 11 bases between. Germline V gene data show CDR1 as LGHDT and CDR2 as YNNKEL (reference sequence). The CDR3 runs to 15 residues. As DNA, the CDR3 is TGTGCCAGCAGCCAATCGCAGCTTCAGAACACTGAAGCTTTCTTT. Its protein is CASSQSQLQNTEAFF.